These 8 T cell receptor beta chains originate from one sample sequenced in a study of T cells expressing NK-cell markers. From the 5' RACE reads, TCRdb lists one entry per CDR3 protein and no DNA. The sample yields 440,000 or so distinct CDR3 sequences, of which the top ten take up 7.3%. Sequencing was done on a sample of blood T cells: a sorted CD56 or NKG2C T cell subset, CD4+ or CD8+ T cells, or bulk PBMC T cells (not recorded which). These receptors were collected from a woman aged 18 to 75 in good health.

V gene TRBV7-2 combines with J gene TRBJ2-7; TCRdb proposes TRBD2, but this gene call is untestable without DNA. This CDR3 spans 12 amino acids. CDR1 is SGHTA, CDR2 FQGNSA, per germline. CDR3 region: CASSPGLTQQYF.

Here the CDR3 reads CASSDPTGADTQYF. The chain has TRBV10-1 and TRBJ2-3; checking the TCRdb D call of TRBD1 is not possible without DNA. The germline V gene has CDR1 WNHNN and CDR2 SYGVQD (reference sequence). This CDR3 spans 14 amino acids.

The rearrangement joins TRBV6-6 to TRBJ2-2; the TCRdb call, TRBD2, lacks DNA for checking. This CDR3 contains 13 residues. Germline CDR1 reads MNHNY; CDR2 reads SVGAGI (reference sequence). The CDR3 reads CAEGTSNTGELFF.

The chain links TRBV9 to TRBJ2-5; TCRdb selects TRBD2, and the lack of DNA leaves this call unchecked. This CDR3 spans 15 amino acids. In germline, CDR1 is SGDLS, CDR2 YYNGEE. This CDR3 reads CASSAGLAVQETQYF.

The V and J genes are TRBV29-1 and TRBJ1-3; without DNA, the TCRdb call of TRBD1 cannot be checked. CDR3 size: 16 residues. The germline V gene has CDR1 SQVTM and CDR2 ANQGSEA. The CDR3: CSVDSPEGRRGNTIYF.

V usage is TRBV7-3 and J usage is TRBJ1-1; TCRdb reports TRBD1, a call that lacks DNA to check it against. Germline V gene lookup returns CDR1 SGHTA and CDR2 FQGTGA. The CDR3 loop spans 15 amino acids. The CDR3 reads CASSLDPGAGAEAFF.

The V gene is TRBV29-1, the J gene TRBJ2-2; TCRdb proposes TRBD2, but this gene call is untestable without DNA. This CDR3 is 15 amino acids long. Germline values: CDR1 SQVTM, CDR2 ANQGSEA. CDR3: CSVEGGTSNTGELFF.

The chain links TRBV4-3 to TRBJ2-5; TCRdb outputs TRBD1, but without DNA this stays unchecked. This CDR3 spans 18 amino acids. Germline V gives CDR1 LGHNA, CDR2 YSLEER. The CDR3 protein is CASSQGYLAGANQETQYF.